This entry features one T cell receptor beta chain sequence. Its antigen remains unknown. A read error may account for a junction end that differs from germline. From about 530 ng total RNA, TCR beta cDNA was generated with a primer in the constant region. It was through three nested multiplex PCR rounds of slightly modified ARM-PCR that TCR beta libraries arose. TCRdb re-called the multiplex PCR reads with MiXCR, one entry per CDR3 protein. The sample carries 300,000 to 400,000 distinct CDR3 sequences, roughly two thirds recorded once. The source of the sample is a study of tumor-infiltrating lymphocytes in primary liver carcinoma. Germline DNA was extracted too, while blood RNA derived from unsorted whole blood. Points from the study as a whole: Between tumor regions, pairs overlapped more than tumor-adjacent and tumor-blood pairs did.

The receptor's source is a man aged 40-55 years with primary liver carcinoma and hepatitis B virus infection. The sample was peripheral blood.

The CDR3: CTSSLLQGNEQFF. The CDR3 DNA follows: TGTACCAGCAGCCTACTTCAGGGTAATGAGCAGTTCTTC. This sequence joins TRBV7-8 and TRBJ2-1; D is perhaps TRBD1 (5 bases). The CDR3 is made up of 13 amino acids. Germline V gene data show CDR1 as SGHVS and CDR2 as FQNEAQ.